Following are 9 T cell receptor beta chains from one sample sequenced in a study of Ad26.COV2.S vaccination and SARS-CoV-2 variants (dated by TCRdb to 2020 to 2022). The treatment or condition label on this specimen signifies: around 19 received Ad26.COV2.S at low or high dose, single or two shots; 5 received placebo; per-sample allocation not given. Repertoires of vaccine and placebo recipients were sequenced from samples collected on day 63 after the first injection. Library prep was done by the immunoSEQ multiplex PCR assay. TCRdb carries this immuneACCESS record with in-frame sequences only. Its versions omit some clonotypes, under half of them owing to an unresolved V gene in the studies checked, with the rest unexplained. Here the sample has fewer than 400,000 clones; 80% to 90% occur a single time. The ten largest clonotypes hold under 4% of the sample. The material was peripheral blood, obtained in a trial of Ad26.COV2.S vaccine versus placebo. The receptor source for this set is a person between 18 and 65 years old who received the Ad26.COV2.S COVID-19 vaccine or a placebo.

The chain uses TRBV3-1 (or the pseudogene TRBV3-2) and TRBJ1-4, with 7 bases aligning to TRBD1. The CDR3 consists of 13 residues. The junction had 4 bases not matched to a gene; V was cut back by 5 bases and J by 7 bases. Germline V gene data show CDR1 as LGHDT and CDR2 as YNNKEL (reference sequence). The CDR3 coding sequence is TGTGCCAGCAGCGTCCAGGGGGGTGAAAAACTGTTTTTT. Translating gives CASSVQGGEKLFF.

The chain couples TRBV7-8 to TRBJ2-7; TRBD1 matches at 7 bases. This CDR3 has 14 amino acids. In germline, CDR1 is SGHVS, CDR2 FQNEAQ. J lost 5 bases, V lost 4 bases, and 8 bases had no gene match. The CDR3 DNA reads TGTGCCAGCAGCTCGTGGACAGGTTCCCACGAGCAGTACTTC. It is translated as CASSSWTGSHEQYF.

The chain recombines TRBV2 with TRBJ1-1; D ambiguous. V gave up 6 bases and J gave up 5 bases, with 10 bases separating them. This CDR3 region has 12 residues. Germline values: CDR1 SNHLY, CDR2 FYNNEI. The DNA for the CDR3 is TGTGCCAGCAGGACCAGCCCGACTGAAGCTTTCTTT. Its protein is CASRTSPTEAFF.

This sequence joins TRBV24-1 and TRBJ2-7, with D possibly matching TRBD1 (5 bases). Trimming stripped 4 bases from V and 6 bases from J, with 18 bases between. From germline, CDR1 is KGHDR and CDR2 SFDVKD. This CDR3 has 15 amino acids. CDR3 residues: CATSDPTALSAEQYF. For the CDR3, the DNA is TGTGCCACCAGTGACCCGACAGCGTTGAGCGCCGAGCAGTACTTC.

The chain has TRBV3-1 (or the pseudogene TRBV3-2) and TRBJ2-1; 8 bases are shared with TRBD2. Per germline, CDR1 LGHDT and CDR2 YNNKEL (reference sequence). The CDR3 extends over 11 amino acids. CDR3 sequence: CAAGEGNEQFF. CDR3 sequence (DNA): TGTGCAGCGGGGGAAGGCAATGAGCAGTTCTTC.

The chain couples TRBV10-1 to TRBJ2-6; D is unclear. Germline assignment: CDR1 WNHNN and CDR2 SYGVQD (reference sequence). V lost 2 bases and J 0 bases, leaving 14 bases between the germline ends. The CDR3 spans 18 residues. Written as DNA, the CDR3 is TGCGCCAGCAGTGAGAGGGCTTTTTCGGTCTCTGGGGCCAACGTCCTGACTTTC. It encodes CASSERAFSVSGANVLTF.

The J gene is TRBJ2-1, the V gene TRBV5-4, with TRBD2 identical over 8 bases. The germline CDR1 and CDR2 sequences are SGHNT and YYREEE (reference sequence). CDR3 size: 15 residues. The junction had 11 bases not matched to a gene; V was cut back by 7 bases and J by 5 bases. This CDR3 reads CASGRAGAFDNEQFF. In DNA form, the CDR3 reads TGTGCCAGCGGTCGAGCGGGGGCTTTCGACAATGAGCAGTTCTTC.

The CDR3 reads CASSSRTGRRETQYF. CDR3 coding DNA: TGTGCCAGCAGCTCCAGGACAGGGAGACGAGAGACCCAGTACTTC. The rearrangement uses TRBV7-9 and TRBJ2-5, with 8 bases matching TRBD1. The J segment lost 4 bases and the V segment lost 4 bases, leaving 8 bases of the junction unmatched. From germline, CDR1 is SEHNR and CDR2 FQNEAQ (reference sequence). CDR3 length equals 15 residues.

The chain is built from TRBV7-8 and TRBJ1-6, with a weak D call TRBD1 (5 bases). The CDR3 has 18 residues. Trimming left V 7 bases short and J 2 bases short, with 21 bases between. The germline CDR1 and CDR2 sequences are SGHVS and FQNEAQ. The CDR3 is CASTTDDSDTPYNSPLHF. CDR3 DNA sequence: TGTGCCAGCACAACCGACGACAGCGATACACCCTATAATTCACCCCTCCACTTT.